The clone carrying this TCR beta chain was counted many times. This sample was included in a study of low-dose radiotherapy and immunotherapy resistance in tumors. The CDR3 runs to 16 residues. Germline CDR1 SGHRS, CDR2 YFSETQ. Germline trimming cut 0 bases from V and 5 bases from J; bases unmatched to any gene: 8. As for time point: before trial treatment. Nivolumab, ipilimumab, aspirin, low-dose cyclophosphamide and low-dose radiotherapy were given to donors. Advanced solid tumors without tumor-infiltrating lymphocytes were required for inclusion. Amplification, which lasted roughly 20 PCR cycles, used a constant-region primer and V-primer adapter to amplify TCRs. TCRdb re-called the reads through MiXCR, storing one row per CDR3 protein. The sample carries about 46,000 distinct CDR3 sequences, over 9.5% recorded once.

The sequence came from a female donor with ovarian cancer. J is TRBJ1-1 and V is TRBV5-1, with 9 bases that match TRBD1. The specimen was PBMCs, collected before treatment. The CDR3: CASSLGQGGVWTEAFF. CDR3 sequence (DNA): TGCGCCAGCAGCTTGGGACAGGGGGGAGTGTGGACTGAAGCTTTCTTT. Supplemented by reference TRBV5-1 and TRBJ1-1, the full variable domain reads KAGVTQTPRYLIKTRGQQVTLSCSPISGHRSVSWYQQTPGQGLQFLFEYFSETQRNKGNFPGRFSGRQFSNSRSEMNVSTLELGDSALYLCASSLGQGGVWTEAFFGQGTRLTVV.